This T cell receptor (beta chain) was identified during a study of blood T cell repertoires in COVID-19. The overall study: Samples of COVID-19 (acute and convalescent) were obtained from the United States, Italy and Spain.

This clone was detected only once. Original processing methods: Nucleated cell number was recorded as an estimate derived from reference gene primer amplification. Produced via immunoSEQ multiplex PCR; TCRdb's table is partial and in-frame only. Clonal size and the V and J genes are those of that table, whereas D and trimming came from the DNA. The table shows roughly 200,000 clones, with around 80% occurring only once. CDR3 length: 16 residues. The germline V gene encodes CDR1 SGHNT and CDR2 YYREEE (reference sequence). The junction had 4 bases not matched to a gene; V was cut back by 4 bases and J by 2 bases.

The source of this sequence is a woman in her sixties or seventies with acute or convalescent COVID-19. The sequenced sample consisted of peripheral blood. This chain uses TRBV5-4 with TRBJ2-5; TRBD2 matches 14 bases. CDR3: CASSIGLAGGQETQYF. CDR3 coding DNA: TGTGCCAGCAGCATAGGACTAGCGGGAGGACAAGAGACCCAGTACTTC.